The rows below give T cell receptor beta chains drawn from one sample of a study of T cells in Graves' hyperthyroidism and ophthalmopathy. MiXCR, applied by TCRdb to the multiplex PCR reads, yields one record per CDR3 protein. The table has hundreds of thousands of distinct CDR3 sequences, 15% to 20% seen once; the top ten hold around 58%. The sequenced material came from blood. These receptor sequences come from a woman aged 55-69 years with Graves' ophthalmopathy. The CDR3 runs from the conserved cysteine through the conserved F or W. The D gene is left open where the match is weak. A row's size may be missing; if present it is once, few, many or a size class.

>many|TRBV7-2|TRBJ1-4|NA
TGTGCCAGCAGCCTCCAACCGGGGGTAACTAATGAAAAACTGTTTTTT
CASSLQPGVTNEKLFF
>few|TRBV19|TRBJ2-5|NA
TGTGGATCGTCCCGACAGGGGAGGGGGGAGACCCAGTACTTC
CGSSRQGRGETQYF
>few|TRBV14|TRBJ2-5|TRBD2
TGTGCCAGCAGCCCGACTAGCGGGGGATTCCAAGAGACCCAGTACTTC
CASSPTSGGFQETQYF
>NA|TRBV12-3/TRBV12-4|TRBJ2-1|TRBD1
TGTGCCAGCACCGAAAGCAGGGGGAGTTACAATAAGCAGTTCTTC
CASTESRGSYNKQFF
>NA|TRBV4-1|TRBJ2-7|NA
TGCGCCAGCAGCCAACGGAGCGGTTTGAACTACGAGCAGTACTTC
CASSQRSGLNYEQYF
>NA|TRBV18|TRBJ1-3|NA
TGTGCCAGCTCTGGGGACTTTCCCCGAAACACCATATATTTT
CASSGDFPRNTIYF
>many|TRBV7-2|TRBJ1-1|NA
TGTGCCAGCAGCCCTACAGGGAGCACTGAAGCTTTCTTT
CASSPTGSTEAFF
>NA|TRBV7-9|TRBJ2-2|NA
TGTGCCAGCAGCTTAGGGGGACACAGAACCGGGGAGCTGTTTTTT
CASSLGGHRTGELFF
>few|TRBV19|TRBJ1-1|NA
TGTGCCAGTATACCTAAAGTCGGGCAGTCGAACACTGAAGCTTTCTTT
CASIPKVGQSNTEAFF
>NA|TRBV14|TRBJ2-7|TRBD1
TGTGCCAGCAGCCAAGCTGGAATTCTGGACAGGGCATACGAGCAGTACTTC
CASSQAGILDRAYEQYF